The rows below give T cell receptor beta chains drawn from one sample of a study of esophageal squamous cell carcinoma under preoperative chemotherapy. From the PCR reads, TCRdb called clonotypes with MiXCR, one entry per CDR3 protein. The profile shows approximately 20,000 distinct CDR3 sequences, just over 45% of them singletons. The sample here was taken from a patient given preoperative chemotherapy. The receptors here all came from a human donor with esophageal squamous cell carcinoma. The donor label of this sample is uncertain. Both conserved end residues are part of each CDR3. Each record gives: D gene, J gene, V gene, clone size, CDR3 DNA, CDR3 protein. D genes are given only for firm matches. Clone size is given for some rows only: seen once, a few or many times, or a class if the clone is expanded.

D: TRBD2; J: TRBJ2-1; V: TRBV7-9; size: many; DNA: TGTGCCAGCACCCCTAGCGGGCTATTTGGGGGGTTCTTC; CDR3: CASTPSGLFGGFF
D: -; J: TRBJ2-3; V: TRBV7-2; size: -; DNA: TGTGCCGGGGGCTTGGGGGGCGGAGAGACAGATACGCAGTATTTT; CDR3: CAGGLGGGETDTQYF
D: -; J: TRBJ2-7; V: TRBV7-2; size: -; DNA: TGTGCCAGCAGCTTAGGGGGGACCCACTACGAGCAGTACTTC; CDR3: CASSLGGTHYEQYF
D: TRBD2; J: TRBJ2-1; V: TRBV19; size: -; DNA: TGTGCCAGTACCAGGGGGACTAGCGGGGTTAGCTCCTACAATGAGCAGTTCTTC; CDR3: CASTRGTSGVSSYNEQFF
D: -; J: TRBJ2-6; V: TRBV7-7; size: -; DNA: TGTGCCAGCAGCCAGTGGGGGACGGAGCATGGCCCTGGGGCCAACGTCCTGACTTTC; CDR3: CASSQWGTEHGPGANVLTF
D: -; J: TRBJ2-5; V: TRBV18; size: few; DNA: TGTGCCAGCTCACCACTTGGGGACCAAGGGACCCAGTACTTC; CDR3: CASSPLGDQGTQYF
D: TRBD1; J: TRBJ1-4; V: TRBV6-5; size: many; DNA: TGTGCCAGCAGTTTCACGGGACAGCCTAATGAAAAACTGTTTTTT; CDR3: CASSFTGQPNEKLFF
D: -; J: TRBJ2-5; V: TRBV4-3; size: few; DNA: TGCGCCAGCAGCCGGACTACTATAACCCAAGAGACCCAGTACTTC; CDR3: CASSRTTITQETQYF
D: TRBD2; J: TRBJ2-1; V: TRBV11-3; size: few; DNA: TGTGCCAGCAGCCCCGGTGGGGGGGCCTACAATGAGCAGTTCTTC; CDR3: CASSPGGGAYNEQFF
D: TRBD2; J: TRBJ2-7; V: TRBV7-2; size: few; DNA: TGTGCCAGCAGCCCGCGGATCGGGAGGGAGCAGTACTTC; CDR3: CASSPRIGREQYF
D: TRBD2; J: TRBJ2-7; V: TRBV11-3; size: -; DNA: TGTGCCAGCAGCCTAAGGACTAGCGCGTCCTACGAGCAGTACTTC; CDR3: CASSLRTSASYEQYF
D: -; J: TRBJ2-1; V: TRBV12-3/TRBV12-4; size: -; DNA: TGTGCCAGCAGTTTTACAGGGCCCAATGAGCAGTTCTTC; CDR3: CASSFTGPNEQFF
D: -; J: TRBJ1-2; V: TRBV7-9; size: once; DNA: TGTGCCAGCGCCGGGGGAAACTCCCTAAACTATGGCTACACCTTC; CDR3: CASAGGNSLNYGYTF
D: -; J: TRBJ2-1; V: TRBV7-3; size: many; DNA: TGTGCCAGCAGCTTAGCGGATAGCTCCTACAATGAGCAGTTCTTC; CDR3: CASSLADSSYNEQFF
D: -; J: TRBJ1-3; V: TRBV12-3/TRBV12-4; size: many; DNA: TGTGCCAGCAGTTTCTACGGGACTTTTGGAAACACCATATATTTT; CDR3: CASSFYGTFGNTIYF
D: TRBD1; J: TRBJ2-3; V: TRBV7-9; size: -; DNA: TGTGCCAGCAGCCCAGGGACAGGGGCGAGCACAGATACGCAGTATTTT; CDR3: CASSPGTGASTDTQYF
D: -; J: TRBJ2-3; V: TRBV12-3/TRBV12-4; size: -; DNA: TGTGCCAGCAGTTTAGTAGCCCCCGCAGCGGTCCGCCGCACAGATACGCAGTATTTT; CDR3: CASSLVAPAAVRRTDTQYF
D: TRBD1; J: TRBJ2-1; V: TRBV7-2; size: -; DNA: TGTGCCAGCAGCCCCGGGACAGGGGGCTATGAGCAGTTCTTC; CDR3: CASSPGTGGYEQFF
D: TRBD1; J: TRBJ2-2; V: TRBV12-3/TRBV12-4; size: many; DNA: TGTGCCAGCAGCCTACCCATGGGGACAGGTGTTAAAGCCGGGGAGCTGTTTTTT; CDR3: CASSLPMGTGVKAGELFF
D: -; J: TRBJ2-5; V: TRBV19; size: -; DNA: TGTGCCAGTAGTACCCAGGGGCGCGAAGAGACCCAGTACTTC; CDR3: CASSTQGREETQYF
D: TRBD2; J: TRBJ2-1; V: TRBV7-8; size: few; DNA: TGTGCCAGCAGCAGTCTAGCGGGGGGAAATGAGCAGTTCTTC; CDR3: CASSSLAGGNEQFF
D: -; J: TRBJ2-5; V: TRBV7-3; size: medium-sized; DNA: TGTGCCAGCAGCTCTGGGGGGACCCAAGAGACCCAGTACTTC; CDR3: CASSSGGTQETQYF
D: -; J: TRBJ2-3; V: TRBV7-2; size: few; DNA: TGTGCCAGCAGCTCGAAGGGGGGAAGCACAGATACGCAGTATTTT; CDR3: CASSSKGGSTDTQYF
D: -; J: TRBJ2-3; V: TRBV4-3; size: few; DNA: TGCGCCAGCAGCCAAGATCAACGTGGGACACCTAATACGCAGTATTTT; CDR3: CASSQDQRGTPNTQYF
D: -; J: TRBJ1-6; V: TRBV6-1; size: -; DNA: TGTGCCAGCAGTGAAACTTGGACAGATTCACCCCTCCACTTT; CDR3: CASSETWTDSPLHF
D: TRBD2; J: TRBJ2-7; V: TRBV7-8; size: -; DNA: TGTGCGGGCAGCGGCGGGAGTAGCCAAGATACGCAGTACTTC; CDR3: CAGSGGSSQDTQYF
D: TRBD1; J: TRBJ2-5; V: TRBV7-2; size: many; DNA: TGTGCCAGCAGCCTAGGCGGTTTAGGGACAGGACATATAGAGACCCAGTACTTC; CDR3: CASSLGGLGTGHIETQYF
D: -; J: TRBJ2-1; V: TRBV7-2; size: medium-sized; DNA: TGTGCCAGCAGGGCTGCGGATATATTGGAGACCCAGTTCTTC; CDR3: CASRAADILETQFF
D: -; J: TRBJ1-1; V: TRBV7-2; size: many; DNA: TGTGCCAGCAGTTCGACCCTTGGGGGGCCTTTTGCTGAAGCTTTCTTT; CDR3: CASSSTLGGPFAEAFF
D: -; J: TRBJ2-1; V: TRBV24-1; size: many; DNA: TGTGCCACCAGTGATCCCCGCCCCGACAGGAATGAGCAGTTCTTC; CDR3: CATSDPRPDRNEQFF
D: TRBD2; J: TRBJ2-3; V: TRBV11-3; size: -; DNA: TGTGCCAGCAGCAAGACTAGCGGGACAGATACGCAGTATTTT; CDR3: CASSKTSGTDTQYF
D: -; J: TRBJ2-7; V: TRBV5-6; size: few; DNA: TGTGCCAGCAGGAACGGCGGAGACTCCTACGAGCAGTACTTC; CDR3: CASRNGGDSYEQYF
D: -; J: TRBJ2-7; V: TRBV11-3; size: medium-sized; DNA: TGTGCCAGCAGAGCAGGGATCGAGCAGTACTTC; CDR3: CASRAGIEQYF
D: -; J: TRBJ2-3; V: TRBV7-2; size: -; DNA: TGTGCCAGCAGCCGAGCGGGTAGTGGAGATACGCAGTATTTT; CDR3: CASSRAGSGDTQYF
D: TRBD2; J: TRBJ2-3; V: TRBV19; size: -; DNA: TGTGCCAGTAGTATAATATCGGGCGGGAGGACAGATACGCAGTATTTT; CDR3: CASSIISGGRTDTQYF
D: TRBD1; J: TRBJ2-6; V: TRBV7-9; size: -; DNA: TGTGCCAGCAGCACGGGACAGGGGAACTGGGCCAACGTGCAGTCCTTC; CDR3: CASSTGQGNWANVQSF
D: TRBD2; J: TRBJ2-7; V: TRBV7-8; size: few; DNA: TGTGCCAGCAGCTTAGTCTCTGTACTAGCGGTACCGTACGAGCAGTACTTC; CDR3: CASSLVSVLAVPYEQYF
D: TRBD2; J: TRBJ2-7; V: TRBV10-1; size: -; DNA: TGCGCCACGGCGGGAGAGAGCTACGAGCAGTACTTC; CDR3: CATAGESYEQYF
D: -; J: TRBJ2-1; V: TRBV7-3; size: few; DNA: TGTGCCAGCAGCTTAAAAGGGTCCGGGGACTCGTTCCTTAACAATGAGCAGTTCTTC; CDR3: CASSLKGSGDSFLNNEQFF
D: -; J: TRBJ2-5; V: TRBV10-2; size: few; DNA: TGCGCCAGCGAGGGGGGGGAACAGGGAGAAATGGAGACCCAGTACTTC; CDR3: CASEGGEQGEMETQYF
D: TRBD2; J: TRBJ2-7; V: TRBV7-8; size: -; DNA: TGTGCCAGCAGCCGCCGGACTAGCGGAGAGACGCAGTACTTC; CDR3: CASSRRTSGETQYF
D: -; J: TRBJ2-1; V: TRBV12-3/TRBV12-4; size: -; DNA: TGTGCCAGCAGTTTACCCAGGCCTTCGACCGATGAGCAGTTCTTC; CDR3: CASSLPRPSTDEQFF
D: -; J: TRBJ2-1; V: TRBV7-2; size: many; DNA: TGTGCCAGCAGGGGGGGGGGGGCGGGAGTCTACGAGCAGTTCTTC; CDR3: CASRGGGAGVYEQFF
D: -; J: TRBJ2-1; V: TRBV6-5; size: many; DNA: TGTGCCAGCAGTTACGGGGTTACAGCGAGCTCCTACGAGCAGTTCTTC; CDR3: CASSYGVTASSYEQFF
D: -; J: TRBJ2-3; V: TRBV7-8; size: -; DNA: TGTGCCCGCGTCTCGGGGCTGAGTAGGAAGAATATTCAGTACTTT; CDR3: CARVSGLSRKNIQYF
D: -; J: TRBJ1-1; V: TRBV7-8; size: -; DNA: TGTGCCAGCAGCTTGACAGGAGGCACTGAAGCTTTCTTT; CDR3: CASSLTGGTEAFF
D: TRBD2; J: TRBJ2-2; V: TRBV7-2; size: once; DNA: TGTGCCAGCAGCCTGGAGATACTAGCGGCCGATGAGCAGTTTTTT; CDR3: CASSLEILAADEQFF
D: -; J: TRBJ2-5; V: TRBV7-8; size: -; DNA: TGTGCCTCAACTATAGGGGACCAGCAGTACTTC; CDR3: CASTIGDQQYF
D: -; J: TRBJ2-1; V: TRBV12-3/TRBV12-4; size: -; DNA: TGTGCCAGCAGTAATTACGATGGCGAGCAGTTCTTC; CDR3: CASSNYDGEQFF
D: -; J: TRBJ2-5; V: TRBV7-9; size: -; DNA: TGTGCCAGCAGCTTATCATTAGAGCGGCGCCAAGAGACCCAGTACTTC; CDR3: CASSLSLERRQETQYF
D: TRBD2; J: TRBJ2-5; V: TRBV12-3/TRBV12-4; size: -; DNA: TGTGCCAGCAGTTTAGCAAAGCGGGAGAGGGGGAATGAGCAGTACTTC; CDR3: CASSLAKRERGNEQYF
D: TRBD2; J: TRBJ2-1; V: TRBV7-8; size: few; DNA: TGTGCCAGCAGCGTCGGGCGGGGGGCAAACAATGAGCAGTTCTTC; CDR3: CASSVGRGANNEQFF
D: -; J: TRBJ2-2; V: TRBV7-2; size: -; DNA: TGTGCCATCGAGGGGCTTTCCGGGGAGCTGTTTTTT; CDR3: CAIEGLSGELFF